The following is a T cell receptor beta chain sequence with its context. In the original processing: Amplification from reference gene primers served as the basis for estimated nucleated cell counts. Profiling relied on immunoSEQ multiplex PCR, and the TCRdb table lists in-frame clones only, not all of them. That table is the source of V, J and clone size, and D and trimming were worked out from the DNA. The sample lists some 230,000 clones; approximately 90% were seen once. All enrollees were roughly 18 to 100 years old and from about 25 US areas. These data originate in a study of blood T cell repertoires in COVID-19. Study information: T cells, B-cell-depleted T cells, or PBMCs supplied cDNA or gDNA.

The junction had 5 bases not matched to a gene; V was cut back by 2 bases and J by 2 bases. This CDR3 contains 15 residues. Germline V gene lookup returns CDR1 MGHRA and CDR2 YSYEKL. The chain couples TRBV4-1 to TRBJ2-5; 7 bases match TRBD2. Sequencing was carried out using PBMCs or T cells enriched from blood (not recorded which). The sequence was collected from a woman under 30 in a cohort exposed to, infected with or recovered from COVID-19 (not recorded which). The CDR3 here is CASSQWWREQETQYF. The CDR3 DNA reads as TGCGCCAGCAGCCAATGGTGGCGGGAGCAAGAGACCCAGTACTTC.